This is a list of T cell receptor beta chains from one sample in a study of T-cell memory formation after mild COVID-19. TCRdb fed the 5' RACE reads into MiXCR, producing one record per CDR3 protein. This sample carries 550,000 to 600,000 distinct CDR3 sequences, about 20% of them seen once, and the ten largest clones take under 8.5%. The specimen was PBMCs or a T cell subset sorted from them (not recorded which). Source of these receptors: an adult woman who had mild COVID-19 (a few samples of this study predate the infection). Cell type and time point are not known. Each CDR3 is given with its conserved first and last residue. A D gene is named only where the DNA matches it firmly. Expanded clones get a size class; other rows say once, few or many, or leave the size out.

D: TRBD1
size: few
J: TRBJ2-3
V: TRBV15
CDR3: CATSRDMTGSDTQYF
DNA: TGTGCCACCAGCAGAGATATGACAGGGTCCGATACGCAGTATTTT

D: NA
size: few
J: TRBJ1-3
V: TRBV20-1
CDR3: CSASLDSSGNTIYF
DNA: TGCAGTGCTAGCCTGGACAGCTCTGGAAACACCATATATTTT

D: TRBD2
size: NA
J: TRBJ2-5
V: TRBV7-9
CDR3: CASSSPLYSGSAETQYF
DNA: TGTGCCAGCAGCTCACCACTTTATAGCGGGAGCGCGGAGACCCAGTACTTC

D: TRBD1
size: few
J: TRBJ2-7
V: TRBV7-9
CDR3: CASRKAGGSEQYF
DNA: TGTGCCAGCAGGAAAGCAGGGGGCAGCGAGCAGTACTTC

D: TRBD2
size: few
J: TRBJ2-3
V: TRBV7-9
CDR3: CASSIPLAGSTDTQYF
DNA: TGTGCCAGCAGCATTCCCTTAGCGGGGTCCACAGATACGCAGTATTTT

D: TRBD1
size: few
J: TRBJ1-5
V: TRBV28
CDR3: CASSPSNRGGNQPQHF
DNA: TGTGCCAGCAGTCCATCGAACAGGGGTGGCAATCAGCCCCAGCATTTT

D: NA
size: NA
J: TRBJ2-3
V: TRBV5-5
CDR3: CASSYVGDTQYF
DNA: TGTGCCAGCAGTTATGTTGGAGATACGCAGTATTTT

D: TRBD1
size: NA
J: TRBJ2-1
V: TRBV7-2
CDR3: CASSLAQGQSSYNEQFF
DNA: TGTGCCAGCAGCTTAGCGCAGGGACAGAGCTCCTACAATGAGCAGTTCTTC

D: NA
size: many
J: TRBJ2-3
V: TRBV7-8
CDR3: CASSLSSWSTDTQYF
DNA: TGTGCCAGCAGCTTATCTAGCTGGAGCACAGATACGCAGTATTTT

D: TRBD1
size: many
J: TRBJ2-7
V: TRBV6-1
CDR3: CASSGRQGYEQYF
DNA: TGTGCCAGCAGTGGGAGACAGGGCTACGAGCAGTACTTC

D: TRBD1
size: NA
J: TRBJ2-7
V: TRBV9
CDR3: CASSVGGDSSYEQYF
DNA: TGTGCCAGCAGCGTAGGTGGGGACAGCTCCTACGAGCAGTACTTC

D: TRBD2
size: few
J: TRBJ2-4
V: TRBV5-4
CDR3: CASSGGLAVAKNIQYF
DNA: TGTGCCAGCAGCGGGGGACTAGCGGTAGCCAAAAACATTCAGTACTTC

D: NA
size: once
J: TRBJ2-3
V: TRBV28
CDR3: CASSLGGGESDTQYF
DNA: TGTGCCAGCAGTTTAGGTGGGGGCGAGTCAGATACGCAGTATTTT

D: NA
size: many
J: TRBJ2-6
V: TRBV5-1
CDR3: CASSPSSRVTSSGANVLTF
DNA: TGCGCCAGCAGCCCGTCTAGCAGGGTGACCTCCTCTGGGGCCAACGTCCTGACTTTC

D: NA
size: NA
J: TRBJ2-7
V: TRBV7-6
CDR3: CASSGDFPYEQYF
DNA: TGTGCCAGCTCGGGGGATTTCCCCTACGAGCAGTACTTC

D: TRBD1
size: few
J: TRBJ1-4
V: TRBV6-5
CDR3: CASSYSGTVFEKLFF
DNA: TGTGCCAGCAGTTACTCCGGGACAGTTTTTGAAAAACTGTTTTTT

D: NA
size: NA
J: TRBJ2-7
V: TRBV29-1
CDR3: CSFRDVGNYEQYF
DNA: TGCAGCTTTCGAGACGTAGGGAACTACGAGCAGTACTTC

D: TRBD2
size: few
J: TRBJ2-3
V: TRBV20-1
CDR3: CSASPRSGSDFGTDTQYF
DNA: TGCAGTGCCTCCCCGCGGAGCGGGAGCGATTTCGGCACAGATACGCAGTATTTT

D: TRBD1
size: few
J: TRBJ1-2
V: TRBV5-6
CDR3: CASSFTGTGDYGYTF
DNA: TGTGCCAGCAGCTTTACCGGGACAGGGGACTATGGCTACACCTTC

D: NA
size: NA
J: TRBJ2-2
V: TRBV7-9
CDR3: CASSSQGTIIGELFF
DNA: TGTGCCAGCAGCTCCCAGGGGACAATCATTGGGGAGCTGTTTTTT

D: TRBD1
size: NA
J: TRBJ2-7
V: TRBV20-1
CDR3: CSAKTGQGGLYEQYF
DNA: TGCAGTGCTAAAACCGGACAGGGGGGGCTCTACGAGCAGTACTTC

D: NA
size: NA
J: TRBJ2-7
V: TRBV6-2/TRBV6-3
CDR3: CASSYWRGAYEQYF
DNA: TGTGCCAGCAGTTACTGGCGGGGAGCCTACGAGCAGTACTTC

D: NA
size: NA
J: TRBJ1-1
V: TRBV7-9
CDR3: CASSLNSLDTEAFF
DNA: TGTGCCAGCAGCTTAAACAGCTTGGACACTGAAGCTTTCTTT

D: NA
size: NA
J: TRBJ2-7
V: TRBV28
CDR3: CASSRQFYEQYF
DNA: TGTGCCAGCAGCAGACAGTTCTACGAGCAGTACTTC

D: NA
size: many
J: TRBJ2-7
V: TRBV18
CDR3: CASSPAVSGAYEQYF
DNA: TGTGCCAGCTCACCGGCAGTCTCAGGGGCTTACGAGCAGTACTTC

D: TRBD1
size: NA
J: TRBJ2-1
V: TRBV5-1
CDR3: CASSPGQGDVYNEQFF
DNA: TGCGCCAGCAGCCCTGGACAGGGGGATGTCTACAATGAGCAGTTCTTC

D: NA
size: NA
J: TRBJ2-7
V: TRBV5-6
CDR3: CASTQSGHYEQYF
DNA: TGTGCCAGCACCCAGTCGGGTCACTACGAGCAGTACTTC

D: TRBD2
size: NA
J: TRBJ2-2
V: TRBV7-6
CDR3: CASSPSGGASLVGELFF
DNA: TGTGCCAGCAGCCCGAGCGGGGGAGCTTCCCTCGTCGGGGAGCTGTTTTTT

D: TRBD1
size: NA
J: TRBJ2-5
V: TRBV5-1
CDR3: CTSSGGQAQETQYF
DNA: TGCACCAGCAGCGGAGGACAGGCCCAAGAGACCCAGTACTTC